This T cell receptor (beta chain) was observed in a study of blood T cells in healthy people across ages. This clonotype was counted between two and nine times. The germline CDR1 and CDR2 sequences are MDHEN and SYDVKM. CDR3 length: 15 amino acids. Germline trimming cut 6 bases from V and 1 base from J; bases unmatched to any gene: 9. Sample-barcoded 5' priming and a J-beta primer mix drove a second PCR of about 6 to 11 cycles. TCRdb passed the 5' RACE reads through MiXCR, listing each CDR3 protein once. The sample includes about a million distinct CDR3 sequences, under 50% of them seen just once. Input material: blood. The TCR comes from a man between 25 and 39 years old in good health. The chain is built from TRBV28 and TRBJ2-7, with 7 positions matching TRBD1. The CDR3 DNA is TGTGCCAGCAGCCCTTCATCGGGACAGTCCTACGAGCAGTACTTC. Translated: CASSPSSGQSYEQYF. Full variable domain (missing parts from reference TRBV28 and TRBJ2-7): DVKVTQSSRYLVKRTGEKVFLECVQDMDHENMFWYRQDPGLGLRLIYFSYDVKMKEKGDIPEGYSVSREKKERFSLILESASTNQTSMYLCASSPSSGQSYEQYFGPGTRLTVT.